These 20 T cell receptor beta chains were sequenced from one sample in a study of blood T cell repertoires in COVID-19. The repertoire was sequenced with immunoSEQ multiplex PCR; TCRdb's copy has only in-frame clones and lacks some. The table has more than 300,000 clones, 90% seen once. Sequencing was carried out using peripheral blood. These TCRs come from a woman aged 40 to 50 with COVID-19, enrolled during active disease.

This chain connects TRBV5-1 to TRBJ1-4; TRBD1 might be the D (6 bases). Germline values: CDR1 SGHRS, CDR2 YFSETQ. Trimming left V 0 bases short and J 7 bases short, with 10 bases between. The CDR3 runs to 14 residues. The CDR3 here is CASSLEAGVEKLFF. The CDR3 DNA reads as TGCGCCAGCAGCTTGGAGGCAGGGGTTGAAAAACTGTTTTTT.

The chain employs TRBV4-1 and TRBJ1-2; 7 positions match TRBD1. This CDR3 contains 17 residues. Per the germline V gene, CDR1 is MGHRA and CDR2 is YSYEKL. After removal of 2 bases from V and 4 bases from J, the junction contained 13 bases not matched to a gene. DNA of the CDR3: TGCGCCAGCAGCCAATCCTTTTGGCAGGGGGATAGCTATGGCTACACCTTC. Its translation is CASSQSFWQGDSYGYTF.

This chain connects TRBV7-2 to TRBJ1-1; D unresolved. Trimming pared 1 base from V and 5 bases from J, leaving 14 bases between. CDR1 and CDR2 (germline): SGHTA, FQGNSA. The CDR3 length is 15 residues. The CDR3 protein is CASSLGGGDITEAFF. The CDR3 DNA follows: TGTGCCAGCAGCTTAGGTGGCGGGGATATAACTGAAGCTTTCTTT. The full variable domain, rest sourced from reference TRBV7-2 and TRBJ1-1, is GAGVSQSPSNKVTEKGKDVELRCDPISGHTALYWYRQSLGQGLEFLIYFQGNSAPDKSGLPSDRFSAERTGGSVSTLTIQRTQQEDSAVYLCASSLGGGDITEAFFGQGTRLTVV.

The CDR3 here is CASSIGDGASYEQYF. For the CDR3, the DNA is TGTGCCAGTAGTATAGGAGATGGTGCATCCTACGAGCAGTACTTC. The chain couples TRBV19 to TRBJ2-7; D is undetermined. Between the trimmed V and J ends, which lost 1 base and 1 base, there was a span of 11 bases. The V gene's germline CDR1 is LNHDA and CDR2 SQIVND (reference sequence). The CDR3 is made up of 15 amino acids. The whole variable domain, filled in from reference TRBV19 and TRBJ2-7, reads DGGITQSPKYLFRKEGQNVTLSCEQNLNHDAMYWYRQDPGQGLRLIYYSQIVNDFQKGDIAEGYSVSREKKESFPLTVTSAQKNPTAFYLCASSIGDGASYEQYFGPGTRLTVT.

This chain connects TRBV18 to TRBJ2-5; a weak D match, TRBD2 (5 bases). Deletions cut 3 bases from V and 5 bases from J, with 10 bases between. Germline V lookup: CDR1 KGHSH, CDR2 LQKENI. The CDR3 runs to 13 residues. The CDR3 region has the DNA TGTGCCAGCTCACCCGGGGTTGACGAGACCCAGTACTTC. Translating it yields CASSPGVDETQYF. Filled out from reference TRBV18 and TRBJ2-5, the complete variable domain reads NAGVMQNPRHLVRRRGQEARLRCSPMKGHSHVYWYRQLPEEGLKFMVYLQKENIIDESGMPKERFSAEFPKEGPSILRIQQVVRGDSAAYFCASSPGVDETQYFGPGTRLLVL.

V gene TRBV5-4 combines with J gene TRBJ2-3; TRBD2 matches 14 bases. The trim removed 4 bases at V and 0 bases at J, leaving 13 bases unmatched. Germline V gene sequence: CDR1 SGHNT, CDR2 YYREEE (reference sequence). The CDR3 has 20 amino acids. CDR3 protein: CASSPRTSGGRTTSTDTQYF. The DNA of the CDR3 is TGTGCCAGCAGCCCTCGGACTAGCGGGGGGCGAACCACTAGCACAGATACGCAGTATTTT.

The CDR3 here is CASTPGATSGNTIYF. The CDR3 bases are TGTGCCAGCACCCCAGGGGCGACCTCTGGAAACACCATATATTTT. The J gene is TRBJ1-3, the V gene TRBV28; D may be TRBD1 (6 bases). CDR1 and CDR2 from the germline V gene are MDHEN and SYDVKM. V was pared by 7 bases and J by 0 bases, with 13 bases between. The CDR3 length is 15 residues.

This clone was seen once. The chain combines TRBV25-1 with TRBJ2-7; the match to TRBD1 covers 7 bases. V gave up 6 bases and J gave up 0 bases; unmatched junction bases: 8. This CDR3 spans 15 amino acids. Germline loops: CDR1 MGHDK, CDR2 SYGVNS. CDR3 sequence (DNA): TGTGCCAGCAGAGGGCCGGGACAGAGCTCCTACGAGCAGTACTTC. Its translation is CASRGPGQSSYEQYF.

This chain joins TRBV7-9 and TRBJ2-1; TRBD2 matches at 13 bases. Germline-derived CDR1 and CDR2 are SEHNR and FQNEAQ (reference sequence). The CDR3 has 16 amino acids. The J segment lost 7 bases and the V segment lost 4 bases, leaving 7 bases of the junction unmatched. CDR3 sequence (DNA): TGTGCCAGCAGCTCGCCGGGACTAGCGGGACGGAATGAGCAGTTCTTC. The encoded protein is CASSSPGLAGRNEQFF. Full variable domain (rest looked up from reference TRBV7-9 and TRBJ2-1): DTGVSQNPRHKITKRGQNVTFRCDPISEHNRLYWYRQTLGQGPEFLTYFQNEAQLEKSRLLSDRFSAERPKGSFSTLEIQRTEQGDSAMYLCASSSPGLAGRNEQFFGPGTRLTVL.

The J gene is TRBJ2-3, the V gene TRBV6-5, with 7 bases aligning to TRBD2. The germline gives CDR1 MNHEY, CDR2 SVGAGI. The CDR3 covers 16 residues. Germline trimming cut 2 bases from V and 1 base from J; bases unmatched to any gene: 6. The CDR3 DNA reads as TGTGCCAGCAGTTACGTGACGGGGGGAGGCACAGATACGCAGTATTTT. Amino acid sequence: CASSYVTGGGTDTQYF.

This sequence joins TRBV7-9 and TRBJ2-5; D perhaps matches TRBD2 (7 bases). Germline V CDR1 and CDR2: SEHNR, FQNEAQ (reference sequence). V gave up 5 bases and J gave up 5 bases, with 12 bases separating them. The CDR3 runs 13 residues. The CDR3 DNA follows: TGTGCCAGCAGCCGGGGGGCTACGGAGACCCAGTACTTC. Translating gives CASSRGATETQYF.

The chain carries TRBV6-6 and TRBJ2-2, with TRBD2 identical over 7 bases. Germline CDR1 reads MNHNY; CDR2 reads SVGAGI (reference sequence). This CDR3 spans 12 amino acids. V gave up 9 bases and J gave up 6 bases; unmatched junction bases: 4. CDR3 residues: CASSGLAGELFF. The CDR3 DNA follows: TGTGCCAGTAGCGGGTTGGCCGGGGAGCTGTTTTTT.

This clone was counted a few times. The chain uses TRBV27 and TRBJ1-5, with 9 bases aligning to TRBD1. V shed 4 bases, J shed 4 bases, and the junction held 2 bases outside the gene matches. CDR1 is MNHEY and CDR2 is SMNVEV in the germline V gene (reference sequence). This CDR3 has 14 amino acids. For the CDR3, the DNA is TGTGCCAGCAGTTCGGGACAGGGTAATCAGCCCCAGCATTTT. Translated: CASSSGQGNQPQHF.

This chain connects TRBV6-2 or TRBV6-3 to TRBJ2-7; maybe TRBD1 (6 bases). Germline CDR1 MNHEY, CDR2 SVGEGT. V was pared by 6 bases and J by 5 bases, with 11 bases between. CDR3 length equals 12 residues. CDR3 protein: CASSNRENEQYF. In nucleotides, the CDR3 is TGTGCCAGCAGCAACAGGGAGAACGAGCAGTACTTC.

This clone occurred a few times. The rearrangement links TRBV6-4 to TRBJ1-6; D call uncertain. V lost 2 bases and J 12 bases, leaving 8 bases between the germline ends. The CDR3 loop spans 12 amino acids. Germline V gene data show CDR1 as MRHNA and CDR2 as SNTAGT. This chain's CDR3 is CASSDGGGPLHF. The CDR3 bases are TGTGCCAGCAGTGACGGCGGAGGACCCCTCCACTTT.

This clone has only one observation. This chain uses TRBV19 with TRBJ1-2; D is undetermined. V was clipped by 1 base and J by 5 bases, with 8 bases between them. The germline V gene encodes CDR1 LNHDA and CDR2 SQIVND (reference sequence). This CDR3 spans 13 amino acids. This chain's CDR3 is CASSIAAGYGYTF. CDR3 nucleotide sequence: TGTGCCAGTAGTATAGCCGCGGGGTATGGCTACACCTTC.

The V call is TRBV3-1 (or the pseudogene TRBV3-2), the J call TRBJ1-2; 7 nucleotides align to TRBD1. CDR3 length: 16 amino acids. CDR1 is LGHDT and CDR2 is YNNKEL in the germline V gene (reference sequence). V shed 1 base, J shed 4 bases, and the junction held 9 bases outside the gene matches. This CDR3 is CASSQGSTGVGYGYTF. The CDR3 DNA follows: TGTGCCAGCAGCCAAGGAAGCACAGGGGTGGGCTATGGCTACACCTTC.

Only one count was recorded for this clone. The V and J genes are TRBV7-2 and TRBJ2-6; 7 positions match TRBD1. Germline loops: CDR1 SGHTA, CDR2 FQGNSA. Trimming cost V 5 bases and J 0 bases; bases outside gene matches: 7. CDR3 size: 17 residues. Here the CDR3 reads CASSARDSLSGANVLTF. In DNA form, the CDR3 reads TGTGCCAGCAGCGCCCGGGACAGCCTCTCTGGGGCCAACGTCCTGACTTTC. The whole variable domain, remainder taken from reference TRBV7-2 and TRBJ2-6, is GAGVSQSPSNKVTEKGKDVELRCDPISGHTALYWYRQSLGQGLEFLIYFQGNSAPDKSGLPSDRFSAERTGGSVSTLTIQRTQQEDSAVYLCASSARDSLSGANVLTFGAGSRLTVL.

The rearrangement joins TRBV6-5 to TRBJ1-2; no firm D call. CDR1 and CDR2 from the germline V gene are MNHEY and SVGAGI. V was clipped by 8 bases and J by 6 bases, with 19 bases between them. The CDR3 consists of 14 residues. The CDR3 sequence: CASFKEVLVDGYTF. The CDR3 DNA follows: TGTGCCAGCTTTAAGGAGGTATTGGTAGATGGCTACACCTTC.

The rearrangement links TRBV19 to TRBJ2-7, with a possible D match to TRBD2 (7 bases). The germline V and J ends were trimmed by 1 base and 3 bases, with 13 bases remaining between them. CDR3 length equals 15 residues. Looked up from germline, CDR1 is LNHDA and CDR2 is SQIVND (reference sequence). In nucleotides, the CDR3 is TGTGCCAGTAGTATAGTAGGGGGGGACGGCTACGAGCAGTACTTC. Translating it yields CASSIVGGDGYEQYF. Together with reference TRBV19 and TRBJ2-7, the CDR3 gives the full variable domain: DGGITQSPKYLFRKEGQNVTLSCEQNLNHDAMYWYRQDPGQGLRLIYYSQIVNDFQKGDIAEGYSVSREKKESFPLTVTSAQKNPTAFYLCASSIVGGDGYEQYFGPGTRLTVT.